This T cell receptor (beta chain) was captured in a study of PD-1 blockade in mismatch repair-deficient tumors. Time point defined: identical approximately nine-day culture without peptide (control). The TCR-sequenced patients were a few responders to pembrolizumab. Seven or eight ELISpot-reactive neoantigen peptides each drove an approximately ten-day in vitro stimulation. Broader study findings: Three of seven peptides expanded clones, giving 142 unique blood TCRs.

The sample holds one count of this clone. The antigen is undetermined. The assay was immunoSEQ multiplex PCR, and TCRdb's table has in-frame clones only and misses some. The sample holds over 11,000 clones, under 90% seen once. Sequenced material: cells cultured in vitro, taken from a patient treated with pembrolizumab. The receptor's source is an adult with mismatch repair-deficient cancer.

As DNA, the CDR3 is TGTGCCAGCAGCCCGGGGCCCCCCACAAGCTCCCTCTACGAGCAGTACTTC. Amino acids: CASSPGPPTSSLYEQYF. The genes are TRBV11-2 and TRBJ2-7; the D call may be TRBD1 or TRBD2 (5 bases each). CDR1 is SGHAT and CDR2 is FQNNGV in the germline V gene. With 5 bases removed from V and 3 bases from J, the gap between germline ends came to 23 bases. The CDR3 is 17 amino acids.